The TCR beta chain described here comes from a study of T cells in Graves' hyperthyroidism and ophthalmopathy. From RNA transcripts, TCR beta CDR3 regions were amplified. The TCR CDR3 first-round RT-PCR relied on the HTBI primer set. A single record per CDR3 protein comes from TCRdb applying MiXCR to the multiplex PCR reads. The sample includes over 700,000 distinct CDR3 sequences, approximately 40% of them seen just once. V lost 5 bases and J lost 4; bases outside the gene matches: 6. The CDR3 has 14 residues. Germline loops: CDR1 MNHEY, CDR2 SVGAGI. The chain employs TRBV6-5 and TRBJ1-1; 8 bases fit TRBD1. This clonotype was obtained from a woman aged 40-49 years with Graves' hyperthyroidism. The sequenced sample was blood. The CDR3 DNA sequence: TGTGCCAGCAGTAGGGGACAGGACCGCACTGAAGCTTTCTTT. Translating gives CASSRGQDRTEAFF.